Listed here are 22 T cell receptor beta chains from one sample, sequenced in a study of T cells expressing NK-cell markers. From its re-call of the 5' RACE reads, TCRdb lists each CDR3 protein once, without DNA. With 150,000 to 200,000 distinct CDR3 sequences in the sample, the ten largest clones hold 20% to 25%. The sample was blood T cells: a sorted CD56 or NKG2C T cell subset, CD4+ or CD8+ T cells, or bulk PBMC T cells (not recorded which). These receptors came from a man aged 18-70 years in good health.

The chain links TRBV28 to TRBJ1-4. Germline V gene sequence: CDR1 MDHEN, CDR2 SYDVKM. The CDR3 sequence is 14 residues long. CDR3 sequence: CASSWGGPNEKLFF.

The chain employs TRBV6-2 or TRBV6-3 and TRBJ2-2; TCRdb reports TRBD2, a call that lacks DNA to check it against. Germline CDR1 and CDR2: MNHEY and SVGEGT. The CDR3 contains 18 residues. The CDR3: CASSYSRTSGVNTGELFF.

The genes are TRBV4-1 and TRBJ1-5; TCRdb calls TRBD1, which cannot be checked without DNA. CDR1 is MGHRA and CDR2 is YSYEKL in the germline V gene. The CDR3 has 17 residues. CDR3 loop: CASHRDGRAYSNQPQHF.

V is TRBV7-6 and J is TRBJ2-1; TCRdb indicates TRBD1, and absent DNA this call remains unverified. CDR3 length: 12 amino acids. The germline V gene encodes CDR1 SGHVS and CDR2 FNYEAQ. The CDR3 reads CASHGTGMGLFF.

The CDR3 loop reads CATSRALAGNNEQFF. The rearrangement joins TRBV15 to TRBJ2-1; no DNA is available, so the TRBD2 call from TCRdb remains unchecked. The CDR3 is 15 amino acids. Per germline, CDR1 LNHNV and CDR2 YYDKDF (reference sequence).

The chain employs TRBV9 and TRBJ2-3; the D call from TCRdb, TRBD1, cannot be confirmed without DNA. This CDR3 comprises 15 residues. Germline-derived CDR1 and CDR2 are SGDLS and YYNGEE. The CDR3: CASSVGRSPTDTQYF.

J is TRBJ2-3 and V is TRBV9; the TCRdb call, TRBD1, lacks DNA for checking. The CDR3 is 16 amino acids. The germline V gene encodes CDR1 SGDLS and CDR2 YYNGEE. This CDR3 reads CASSVFAGETTDTQYF.

The chain joins TRBV7-8 to TRBJ1-6; TCRdb picks TRBD1, but there is no DNA to check that call. This CDR3 contains 17 residues. CDR1 is SGHVS, CDR2 FQNEAQ, per germline. The CDR3 reads CASSSLGGAGAPSHLHF.

The gene calls are TRBV20-1 and TRBJ2-7; there is no DNA to check the TCRdb D call of TRBD1. CDR3 size: 15 residues. Germline V gene data show CDR1 as DFQATT and CDR2 as SNEGSKA (reference sequence). This CDR3 is CSAKSSGQATYEQYF.

The chain joins TRBV6-1 to TRBJ2-6; TCRdb selects TRBD1, and the lack of DNA leaves this call unchecked. Germline assignment: CDR1 MNHNS and CDR2 SASEGT. CDR3 length equals 16 residues. The CDR3 reads CASSERGRAGANVLTF.

The gene calls are TRBV15 and TRBJ1-2. Germline CDR1 reads LNHNV; CDR2 reads YYDKDF (reference sequence). This CDR3 contains 17 residues. CDR3 residues: CATSRDKDEGMVWGYTF.

The rearrangement links TRBV11-1 to TRBJ2-5; the D gene TCRdb calls, TRBD2, cannot be checked with no DNA. The CDR3 length is 18 residues. Germline values: CDR1 SGHAT, CDR2 FQDESV (reference sequence). The CDR3: CASSIPLGSGADWETQYF.

The V and J genes are TRBV9 and TRBJ2-5; the TCRdb D gene call, TRBD1, has no DNA to confirm it. The CDR3 runs to 20 residues. Germline V gene lookup returns CDR1 SGDLS and CDR2 YYNGEE. The CDR3 region is CASSNGLGQGDQNPRETQYF.

This chain connects TRBV7-3 to TRBJ2-3; with no DNA, the TCRdb D assignment of TRBD1 cannot be verified. The CDR3 has 14 amino acids. CDR1 and CDR2 from the germline V gene are SGHTA and FQGTGA. This chain's CDR3 is CASSYGAGEDTQYF.

V usage is TRBV20-1 and J usage is TRBJ2-4; TCRdb reports TRBD1, a call that lacks DNA to check it against. This CDR3 is 14 amino acids long. Germline V gene lookup returns CDR1 DFQATT and CDR2 SNEGSKA (reference sequence). This CDR3 is CSAREAGWENIQYF.

This sequence joins TRBV5-1 and TRBJ1-2; TCRdb designates TRBD1, a call that cannot be tested without DNA. The length of the CDR3 is 14 residues. CDR1 SGHRS and CDR2 YFSETQ come from the germline V gene. CDR3 protein: CASSLVDSSYGYTF.

This chain connects TRBV2 to TRBJ1-1. The germline V gene encodes CDR1 SNHLY and CDR2 FYNNEI. This CDR3 is built from 15 residues. This chain's CDR3 is CASSVWLGLNTEAFF. Full variable domain (outside the CDR3, taken from reference TRBV2 and TRBJ1-1): EPEVTQTPSHQVTQMGQEVILRCVPISNHLYFYWYRQILGQKVEFLVSFYNNEISEKSEIFDDQFSVERPDGSNFTLKIRSTKLEDSAMYFCASSVWLGLNTEAFFGQGTRLTVV.

The rearrangement uses TRBV5-1 and TRBJ2-7; without DNA, the TCRdb call of TRBD1 cannot be checked. CDR1 SGHRS and CDR2 YFSETQ come from the germline V gene. CDR3 length equals 16 residues. CDR3 in amino acids: CASSLTGTIRGYEQYF.

The V gene is TRBV7-7, the J gene TRBJ1-3. Germline CDR1 is SSHAT and CDR2 is FNYEAQ (reference sequence). This CDR3 contains 15 residues. CDR3 region: CASSLDGSSGNTIYF.

This chain connects TRBV5-1 to TRBJ2-1; TCRdb outputs TRBD2, but without DNA this stays unchecked. The CDR3 sequence is 16 residues long. Looked up from germline, CDR1 is SGHRS and CDR2 is YFSETQ. Here the CDR3 reads CASSFSGGPLRDEQFF.

The J gene is TRBJ2-1, the V gene TRBV7-7; the D call of TRBD1 rests on TCRdb alone, since no DNA is present to check it. The CDR3 is 14 amino acids. Per the germline V gene, CDR1 is SSHAT and CDR2 is FNYEAQ (reference sequence). CDR3 in amino acids: CASSLGPQGNEQFF. The full variable domain, rest sourced from reference TRBV7-7 and TRBJ2-1, is GAGVSQSPRYKVTKRGQDVTLRCDPISSHATLYWYQQALGQGPEFLTYFNYEAQPDKSGLPSDRFSAERPEGSISTLTIQRTEQRDSAMYRCASSLGPQGNEQFFGPGTRLTVL.

The chain couples TRBV5-4 to TRBJ2-1; no DNA is available, so the TRBD1 call from TCRdb remains unchecked. The germline V gene has CDR1 SGHNT and CDR2 YYREEE (reference sequence). This CDR3 comprises 15 residues. This CDR3 is CASSLQLEGVSEQFF.